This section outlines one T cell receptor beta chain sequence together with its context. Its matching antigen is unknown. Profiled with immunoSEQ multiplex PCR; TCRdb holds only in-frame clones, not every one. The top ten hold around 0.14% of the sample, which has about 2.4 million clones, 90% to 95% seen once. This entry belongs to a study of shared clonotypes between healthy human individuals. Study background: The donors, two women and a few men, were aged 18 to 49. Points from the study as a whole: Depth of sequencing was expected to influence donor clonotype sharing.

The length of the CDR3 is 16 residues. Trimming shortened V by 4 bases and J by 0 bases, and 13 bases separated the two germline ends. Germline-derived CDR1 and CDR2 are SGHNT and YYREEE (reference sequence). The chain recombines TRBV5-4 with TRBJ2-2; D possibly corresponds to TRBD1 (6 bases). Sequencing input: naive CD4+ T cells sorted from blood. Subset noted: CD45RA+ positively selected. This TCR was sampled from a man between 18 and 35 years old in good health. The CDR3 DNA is TGTGCCAGCAGCGAGCACAGGGCCCCGAACACCGGGGAGCTGTTTTTT. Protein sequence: CASSEHRAPNTGELFF. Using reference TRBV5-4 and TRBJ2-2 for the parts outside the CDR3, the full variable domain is ETGVTQSPTHLIKTRGQQVTLRCSSQSGHNTVSWYQQALGQGPQFIFQYYREEENGRGNFPPRFSGLQFPNYSSELNVNALELDDSALYLCASSEHRAPNTGELFFGEGSRLTVL.